One and the same sample provided the 7 T cell receptor beta chains below, sequenced in a study of cytomegalovirus exposure and HLA in healthy donors. 13 Jbeta primers and 60 Vbeta primers were used for the PCR. The protocol was immunoSEQ multiplex PCR, while the TCRdb copy is restricted to in-frame clones and leaves out a portion. The top ten hold around 1.7% of the sample, which has 150,000 to 200,000 clones, roughly 80% seen once. Sequences were obtained from PBMCs. All receptors come from a woman younger than 30 in good health and CMV-seronegative.

This rearrangement joins TRBV18 to TRBJ1-2, with 9 bases lining up with TRBD1. The V segment lost 4 bases and the J segment 6 bases; nucleotides outside the gene matches: 6. Germline CDR1 KGHSH, CDR2 LQKENI. This CDR3 region has 14 residues. This CDR3 is CASSLGTGGDGYTF. Here the CDR3 DNA reads TGTGCCAGCTCACTCGGAACAGGGGGCGATGGCTACACCTTC.

The genes are TRBV29-1 and TRBJ1-5, with TRBD1 as a possible D gene (6 bases). V shed 5 bases and J shed 2 bases, with 7 bases lying between them. Germline CDR1 SQVTM, CDR2 ANQGSEA. The CDR3 totals 12 residues. The CDR3 loop reads CSVRTGNQPQHF. In DNA, the CDR3 is TGCAGCGTTCGGACAGGCAATCAGCCCCAGCATTTT.

The chain employs TRBV30 and TRBJ1-1; a possible D gene is TRBD1 (6 bases). Germline V gene data show CDR1 as GTSNPN and CDR2 as SVGIG (reference sequence). V was clipped by 1 base and J by 1 base, with 10 bases between them. This CDR3 comprises 14 residues. CDR3 sequence reads: CAWSEGVGNTEAFF. The DNA for the CDR3 is TGTGCCTGGAGTGAGGGGGTAGGGAACACTGAAGCTTTCTTT.

This chain joins TRBV30 and TRBJ2-7; D may be TRBD2 (5 bases). Between the trimmed V and J ends, which lost 0 bases and 3 bases, there was a span of 12 bases. Germline CDR1 GTSNPN, CDR2 SVGIG (reference sequence). The CDR3 runs 14 residues. As DNA, the CDR3 is TGTGCCTGGAGTGTACCACTAGAGGGCTACGAGCAGTACTTC. It specifies CAWSVPLEGYEQYF.

This chain uses TRBV6-6 with TRBJ2-7; D is undetermined. The CDR3 covers 16 residues. Trimming took off 6 bases at V and 0 bases at J, with 18 bases between the two ends. Germline CDR1 and CDR2: MNHNY and SVGAGI (reference sequence). CDR3 region: CASSPRRGPSSYEQYF. The CDR3 DNA reads as TGTGCCAGCAGCCCCCGACGCGGCCCCAGCTCCTACGAGCAGTACTTC.

The genes are TRBV28 and TRBJ2-1; unclear D gene. This CDR3 has 18 amino acids. The V gene's germline CDR1 is MDHEN and CDR2 SYDVKM. Trimming removed 4 bases at V and 2 bases at J, with 21 bases between. The CDR3 sequence: CASSSPEHFSKTYNEQFF. The CDR3 DNA sequence: TGTGCCAGCAGTTCTCCCGAGCACTTCTCCAAGACCTACAATGAGCAGTTCTTC.

This sequence joins TRBV21-1 and TRBJ1-5; no DNA check was done on the table's D call, TRBD1. TRBV21-1 is a pseudogene. The length of the CDR3 is 17 residues. For the CDR3, the DNA is TGTGCCACCCTACACCATGTACAGGGGAGGAGCAATCAGCCCCAGCATTTT. It codes for CATLHHVQGRSNQPQHF.